This TCR beta chain was identified in a study of T cell responses to AZD1222 COVID-19 vaccine. CDR1 and CDR2 from the germline V gene are LNHDA and SQIVND (reference sequence). Trimming removed 5 bases at V and 3 bases at J, with 11 bases between. The CDR3 consists of 14 residues. Sequencing used immunoSEQ multiplex PCR; TCRdb keeps in-frame clones, though not all of them. The sample yields 95,000 to 150,000 clones, about 90% seen once. This clonotype was obtained from an adult in good health. Sample: peripheral blood, taken on day 0 of AZD1222 vaccination. This rearrangement joins TRBV19 to TRBJ1-5; a weak D match, TRBD1 (6 bases). Here the CDR3 reads CASSPRGNNQPQHF. CDR3 DNA: TGTGCCAGTAGTCCCAGGGGAAACAATCAGCCCCAGCATTTT.